The 8 T cell receptor beta chains below come from one sample, sequenced in a study of cytotoxic CD8 clonotypes in ibrutinib-treated CLL. TCRdb's table, derived via immunoSEQ multiplex PCR, lists solely in-frame clones and lacks some. The profile shows more than 200,000 clones, 65% to 80% of them singletons. Sequencing was performed on PBMCs, taken after 12 months of ibrutinib treatment. The receptors here all came from a human donor with chronic lymphocytic leukemia.

The rearrangement joins TRBV29-1 to TRBJ2-7, with no clear D. This CDR3 is 13 amino acids long. Looked up from germline, CDR1 is SQVTM and CDR2 is ANQGSEA. V was shortened by 0 bases and J by 3 bases, with 9 bases between the two germline ends. The CDR3 loop is CSVEEELHYEQYF. CDR3 in DNA: TGCAGCGTTGAAGAAGAACTACACTACGAGCAGTACTTC.

This clone was seen a handful of times. For the CDR3, the DNA is TGTGCCAGCAGCCTGGGGCAGGCAACTAATGAAAAACTGTTTTTT. Translation: CASSLGQATNEKLFF. This chain uses TRBV6-5 with TRBJ1-4, with TRBD1 as a possible D gene (5 bases). Trimming removed 6 bases from V and 0 bases from J, with 11 bases in between. The CDR3 is 15 residues long. CDR1 is MNHEY, CDR2 SVGAGI, per germline.

CDR3 loop: CASSLGGSATQYF. The CDR3 DNA reads TGCGCCAGCAGCTTGGGGGGGTCTGCGACCCAGTACTTC. V and J are TRBV5-1 and TRBJ2-5, with D possibly being TRBD1 or TRBD2 (5 bases each). Trimming took off 0 bases at V and 7 bases at J, with 10 bases between the two ends. The CDR3 consists of 13 residues. Germline values: CDR1 SGHRS, CDR2 YFSETQ. Filled out from reference TRBV5-1 and TRBJ2-5, the complete variable domain reads KAGVTQTPRYLIKTRGQQVTLSCSPISGHRSVSWYQQTPGQGLQFLFEYFSETQRNKGNFPGRFSGRQFSNSRSEMNVSTLELGDSALYLCASSLGGSATQYFGPGTRLLVL.

The genes are TRBV7-2 and TRBJ1-1; TRBD1 matches at 8 bases. Per germline, CDR1 SGHTA and CDR2 FQGNSA. J gave up 5 bases and V 5 bases, and 7 bases lay outside the gene matches. CDR3 length equals 14 residues. The CDR3 here is CASSPRQGRTEAFF. CDR3 nucleotides: TGTGCCAGCAGCCCAAGACAGGGGAGGACTGAAGCTTTCTTT.

The gene calls are TRBV30 and TRBJ1-3; D remains unclear. Trimming took off 2 bases at V and 0 bases at J, with 11 bases between the two ends. Germline V gene sequence: CDR1 GTSNPN, CDR2 SVGIG (reference sequence). The CDR3 covers 15 residues. CDR3 region: CAWSPRISSGNTIYF. The CDR3 nucleotides read TGTGCCTGGAGTCCCAGAATCAGCTCTGGAAACACCATATATTTT.

This clone has a handful of counts. The chain employs TRBV6-1 and TRBJ2-7; no clear D gene. V dropped 11 bases and J dropped 5 bases, with 13 bases sitting between them. Germline V lookup: CDR1 MNHNS, CDR2 SASEGT. This CDR3 has 11 residues. The DNA of the CDR3 is TGTGCCCTTAGGGTTCAAAACGAGCAGTACTTC. This translates into CALRVQNEQYF.

This clone was observed once. V and J are TRBV21-1 and TRBJ2-4. TRBV21-1 is an annotated pseudogene. The CDR3 is 17 residues long. CDR3 coding DNA: TGTGCCAGCATAGGTTGGGCGGAAGAACGAGCCAAAAACATTCAGTACTTC. Protein: CASIGWAEERAKNIQYF.

This sequence joins TRBV30 and TRBJ2-2; 7 bases agree with TRBD2. The CDR3 has 15 amino acids. The trim removed 1 base at V and 5 bases at J, leaving 7 bases unmatched. The germline CDR1 and CDR2 sequences are GTSNPN and SVGIG (reference sequence). Written as DNA, the CDR3 is TGTGCCTGGAGTGCATTCGGACTAGGTACCGGGGAGCTGTTTTTT. Protein sequence: CAWSAFGLGTGELFF.